The 19 T cell receptor beta chains below come from one sample, sequenced in a study of molecular identifiers for immune sequencing clone quantification. Each CDR3 protein is one row after TCRdb ran MiXCR on the PCR reads. This table has more than 85,000 distinct CDR3 sequences, around a third appearing once. Sample: naive CD8+ T cells from blood, with Jurkat cell RNA spiked in. Noted subset: FACS-sorted CD8+CD4-CCR7+CD45RA+ naive T cells. The origin of the receptors is a human donor in good health. Some libraries in this study had Jurkat cell RNA spiked in.

The rearrangement uses TRBV3-2 and TRBJ2-7; whether TRBD2, the table's D call, matches the DNA was not checked. TRBV3-2 is assigned pseudogene status. CDR3 length: 14 residues. The CDR3 sequence is CASSQELAGPEQYF. CDR3 DNA: TGTGCCAGCAGCCAAGAACTAGCGGGGCCTGAGCAGTACTTC.

This clonotype was seen ten or more times. The V gene is TRBV28, the J gene TRBJ1-5, with D possibly matching TRBD1 (5 bases). With 5 bases removed from V and 0 bases from J, the gap between germline ends came to 17 bases. Germline lookup yields CDR1 MDHEN and CDR2 SYDVKM. The CDR3 has 17 amino acids. CDR3 DNA: TGTGCCAGCAGTCCCCCACGGACACCCTATAGCAATCAGCCCCAGCATTTT. Translation: CASSPPRTPYSNQPQHF.

The CDR3 region has the DNA TGTGCCAGCAGCCCCGGGACACCACTGACTAGCGAACTCTACGAGCAGTACTTC. It yields the protein CASSPGTPLTSELYEQYF. This chain uses TRBV3-1 with TRBJ2-7, with 8 bases fitting TRBD2. The CDR3 length is 18 residues. V gave up 4 bases and J gave up 3 bases; unmatched junction bases: 17. Germline CDR1 is LGHDT and CDR2 is YNNKEL (reference sequence).

In the case of this clonotype: Here the CDR3 omits its conserved ending phenylalanine or tryptophan, so a read error is the likely source. The DNA of the CDR3 is TGTGCCAGCAGCTCCCGGACGGAAATCAATCAGCCCCAGCATTTG. Translation gives CASSSRTEINQPQHL. The chain combines TRBV12-3 or TRBV12-4 with TRBJ1-5; unclear D gene. The CDR3 runs 15 residues. V shed 6 bases and J shed 3 bases, with 15 bases lying between them.

The sample holds many counts of this clonotype. This sequence joins TRBV28 and TRBJ2-7, with 12 bases fitting TRBD2. V shed 3 bases and J 6 bases; nucleotides not matched to a gene: 3. The germline gives CDR1 MDHEN, CDR2 SYDVKM. The CDR3 spans 14 residues. The CDR3: CASSFRLAGVEQYF. DNA of the CDR3: TGTGCCAGCAGTTTTAGACTAGCGGGAGTCGAGCAGTACTTC.

The count of this clonotype is one. This chain uses TRBV20-1 with TRBJ1-2; D may be TRBD1 (6 bases). The germline V gene encodes CDR1 DFQATT and CDR2 SNEGSKA (reference sequence). The CDR3 covers 14 residues. V lost 6 bases and J lost 7, with 21 bases in between. This CDR3 is CSARKGEGDFGYTF. Written as DNA, the CDR3 is TGCAGTGCCCGTAAGGGGGAAGGTGACTTTGGCTACACCTTC.

The chain recombines TRBV19 with TRBJ2-7, with 7 bases matching TRBD2. This CDR3 comprises 14 residues. In germline, CDR1 is LNHDA, CDR2 SQIVND (reference sequence). J gave up 0 bases and V 6 bases, and 5 bases lay outside the gene matches. In DNA, the CDR3 is TGTGCCAGTAGAGTAGCGGGCAACTCCTACGAGCAGTACTTC. This sequence encodes CASRVAGNSYEQYF.

Note on this clonotype: This CDR3 fails to terminate in the conserved phenylalanine or tryptophan, so it likely reflects a read error. The V and J genes are TRBV7-9 and TRBJ1-1; TRBD1 aligns across 7 bases. This CDR3 has 14 residues. CDR1 SEHNR and CDR2 FQNEAQ come from the germline V gene (reference sequence). The CDR3 DNA reads TGTGCCAGCAGCCGAGAGGGGGCAGACACTGCAGCTTTCTAT. Translation gives CASSREGADTAAFY.

This clonotype came up many times. This chain uses TRBV28 with TRBJ2-2, with 11 bases fitting TRBD2. Germline V CDR1 and CDR2: MDHEN, SYDVKM. The V gene end was trimmed by 2 bases and the J gene end by 5 bases; junction bases not matched to a gene: 7. This CDR3 spans 17 amino acids. CDR3 residues: CASSLPGLAGQTGELFF. The CDR3 DNA reads as TGTGCCAGCAGTTTACCCGGACTAGCGGGTCAGACCGGGGAGCTGTTTTTT.

The chain links TRBV20-1 to TRBJ2-2, with D uncertain. This CDR3 is built from 11 residues. V was cut by 3 bases and J by 6 bases, with 5 bases left in between. Germline CDR1 and CDR2: DFQATT and SNEGSKA (reference sequence). CDR3 DNA sequence: TGCAGTGCTAGGTTCCCCGGGGAGCTGTTTTTT. The encoded protein is CSARFPGELFF.

In the case of this clonotype: Mismatch with germline at one junction end may stem from a read error. The chain employs TRBV6-5 and TRBJ1-1; a weak D match, TRBD1 (6 bases). Germline CDR1 is MNHEY and CDR2 is SVGAGI. This CDR3 contains 16 residues. CDR3 DNA sequence: TGTGCCAGCAGTTACCCCCAAGATGGGGGCAATACTGAAGCTTCCTTT. It translates to CASSYPQDGGNTEASF.

This chain joins TRBV6-2 or TRBV6-3 and TRBJ2-4, with 9 nucleotides matching TRBD1. The germline V gene encodes CDR1 MNHEY and CDR2 SVGEGT. CDR3 length: 15 residues. V dropped 6 bases and J dropped 6; count of bases not matched to a gene: 9. CDR3 in amino acids: CASRPTGGSLNIQYF. CDR3 nucleotides: TGTGCCAGCAGACCCACAGGGGGCAGTCTAAACATTCAGTACTTC.

V usage is TRBV28 and J usage is TRBJ2-7; tentatively, D is TRBD1 (5 bases). V was shortened by 2 bases and J by 4 bases, with 18 bases between the two germline ends. Germline lookup yields CDR1 MDHEN and CDR2 SYDVKM. CDR3 length equals 16 residues. DNA for the CDR3: TGTGCCAGCAGTTTAGTTAGGATGGGGCCCAAATACGAGCAGTACTTC. Amino acids: CASSLVRMGPKYEQYF.

With regard to this clonotype: A read error may be the cause here, since a much bigger clone is one base away. The chain employs TRBV7-6 and TRBJ2-1; 10 nucleotides line up with TRBD2. CDR1 SGHVS and CDR2 FNYEAQ come from the germline V gene. This CDR3 contains 14 residues. CDR3 residues: CASSWSGRAAERFF. For the CDR3, the DNA is TGTGCCAGCAGCTGGAGCGGGAGGGCCGCTGAGCGGTTCTTC.

This clonotype was recorded at least ten times. The chain uses TRBV24-1 and TRBJ2-3, with TRBD1 matching over 7 bases. V lost 7 bases, J lost 3 bases, and 9 bases stayed unmatched. The CDR3 extends over 15 amino acids. Germline V CDR1 and CDR2: KGHDR, SFDVKD. The CDR3 sequence: CATSRTGAITDTQYF. In nucleotides, the CDR3 is TGTGCCACCAGCAGGACAGGAGCCATAACAGATACGCAGTATTTT.

CDR3 sequence reads: CASSYGSSSSSGANVLTF. In DNA form, the CDR3 reads TGTGCCAGCAGCTATGGTTCCAGTAGCAGCTCTGGGGCCAACGTCCTGACTTTC. The rearrangement uses TRBV12-3 or TRBV12-4 and TRBJ2-6; D call uncertain. Trimming removed 6 bases at V and 0 bases at J, with 18 bases between. The CDR3 has 18 residues.

With respect to this clonotype: Without the conserved terminal phenylalanine or tryptophan, this CDR3 likely stems from a read error. The V and J genes are TRBV7-9 and TRBJ2-2; TRBD1 matches at 8 bases. CDR3 length equals 17 residues. Germline V gives CDR1 SEHNR, CDR2 FQNEAQ (reference sequence). With V trimmed by 4 bases and J by 5 bases, 12 bases remained unmatched. This CDR3 is CASSSPITGGWTGELFL. As DNA, the CDR3 is TGTGCCAGCAGCTCTCCGATAACAGGGGGATGGACCGGGGAGCTGTTTTTA.

This clonotype was seen a handful of times. This chain links TRBV13 with TRBJ1-1; possible D gene TRBD1, 5 bases. With 4 bases removed from V and 0 bases from J, the gap between germline ends came to 9 bases. Germline V CDR1 and CDR2: PRHDT, FYEKMQ (reference sequence). This CDR3 spans 14 amino acids. The CDR3 DNA reads as TGTGCCAGCAGCTCTAAGGGGTTGAACACTGAAGCTTTCTTT. This codes for CASSSKGLNTEAFF.

In this sample, this clonotype turned up a few times. This chain connects TRBV3-1 to TRBJ2-5, with D hard to call. CDR3 length: 15 amino acids. Germline CDR1 LGHDT, CDR2 YNNKEL (reference sequence). V lost 0 bases to trimming and J lost 1 base, with 9 bases between them. The CDR3 DNA is TGTGCCAGCAGCCAAGAAAGAGTCTCCCAAGAGACCCAGTACTTC. This gives the protein CASSQERVSQETQYF.